One sample yielded the 20 T cell receptor beta chains listed below, sequenced in a study of blood T cell repertoires in COVID-19. The repertoire was sequenced with immunoSEQ multiplex PCR; TCRdb's copy has only in-frame clones and lacks some. The data show 140,000 to 150,000 clones, roughly three quarters seen once. Sequenced input: peripheral blood. Receptors originate from a woman aged 60-75 years with acute or convalescent COVID-19.

This chain connects TRBV7-9 to TRBJ2-4; 9 bases are a match to TRBD2. Germline CDR1 SEHNR, CDR2 FQNEAQ (reference sequence). V was pared by 0 bases and J by 2 bases, with 5 bases of the junction left unmatched. The length of the CDR3 is 17 residues. The CDR3 is CASSLALAGLTKNIQYF. The CDR3 bases are TGTGCCAGCAGCTTAGCGCTAGCGGGATTAACCAAAAACATTCAGTACTTC. Full variable domain (missing parts from reference TRBV7-9 and TRBJ2-4): DTGVSQNPRHKITKRGQNVTFRCDPISEHNRLYWYRQTLGQGPEFLTYFQNEAQLEKSRLLSDRFSAERPKGSFSTLEIQRTEQGDSAMYLCASSLALAGLTKNIQYFGAGTRLSVL.

This chain links TRBV19 with TRBJ2-1; 14 nucleotides match TRBD2. The CDR3 spans 16 residues. The trim removed 6 bases at V and 3 bases at J, leaving 4 bases unmatched. Germline V gives CDR1 LNHDA, CDR2 SQIVND (reference sequence). CDR3 bases: TGTGCCAGTAGGCGGACTAGCGGGAGGAACTACAATGAGCAGTTCTTC. The encoded protein is CASRRTSGRNYNEQFF.

The chain joins TRBV3-1 (or the pseudogene TRBV3-2) to TRBJ1-1; 7 bases match TRBD1. The length of the CDR3 is 13 residues. V lost 4 bases, J lost 8 bases, and 7 bases stayed unmatched. Germline V CDR1 and CDR2: LGHDT, YNNKEL (reference sequence). The CDR3 protein is CASSPSGTVEAFF. In DNA, the CDR3 is TGTGCCAGCAGCCCCTCCGGGACAGTAGAAGCTTTCTTT.

This clone appeared a few times. V is TRBV2 and J is TRBJ1-2; TRBD1 matches 12 bases. The CDR3 extends over 14 amino acids. Germline V lookup: CDR1 SNHLY, CDR2 FYNNEI. Trimming cost V 4 bases and J 8 bases; bases outside gene matches: 5. DNA for the CDR3: TGTGCCAGCAGTGTTATTGGGACAGGGGGCGGCTACACCTTC. Encoded protein: CASSVIGTGGGYTF.

The chain is built from TRBV18 and TRBJ2-7; TRBD2 matches 7 bases. The V gene end was trimmed by 1 base and the J gene end by 2 bases; junction bases not matched to a gene: 2. Germline-derived CDR1 and CDR2 are KGHSH and LQKENI. The CDR3 length is 14 residues. CDR3: CASSPREGTYEQYF. DNA of the CDR3: TGTGCCAGCTCACCACGGGAGGGTACCTACGAGCAGTACTTC.

The chain has TRBV30 and TRBJ1-2, with TRBD1 identical over 7 bases. Trimming cost V 2 bases and J 1 base; bases outside gene matches: 4. The germline gives CDR1 GTSNPN, CDR2 SVGIG (reference sequence). The CDR3 is 14 amino acids. For the CDR3, the DNA is TGTGCCTGGAGTCGGACAGGAGTTAACTATGGCTACACCTTC. Its protein is CAWSRTGVNYGYTF.

There are many counts of this clone. The junction differs from germline at one of its ends, possibly a read error. The CDR3 protein is CASTGHPRNF. As DNA, the CDR3 is TGTGCCAGCACCGGACACCCCCGGAACTTC. The chain links TRBV27 to TRBJ2-7; D perhaps matches TRBD1 (5 bases). CDR3 length: 10 amino acids. The V gene's germline CDR1 is MNHEY and CDR2 SMNVEV (reference sequence).

This clone occurred a few times. The chain combines TRBV5-6 with TRBJ1-1; 8 positions match TRBD1. CDR3 size: 14 residues. CDR1 is SGHDT, CDR2 YYEEEE, per germline. Trimming removed 4 bases from V and 4 bases from J; junction bases left unmatched: 6. CDR3 residues: CASSLSQGVTEAFF. The DNA of the CDR3 is TGTGCCAGCAGCCTCTCACAGGGGGTCACTGAAGCTTTCTTT.

This clone was found once. The V call is TRBV5-1, the J call TRBJ2-2; TRBD2 matches 11 bases. The CDR3 loop spans 17 amino acids. Germline CDR1 reads SGHRS; CDR2 reads YFSETQ. The ends lost 5 bases at V and 5 bases at J; junction bases unmatched: 11. CDR3 sequence (DNA): TGCGCCAGCAGGCCTTATAGCGGGAGGGCCCGAACCGGGGAGCTGTTTTTT. As protein: CASRPYSGRARTGELFF.

This clone was detected only a few times. This sequence joins TRBV5-4 and TRBJ1-2; the D gene is possibly TRBD1 (6 bases). Between the trimmed V and J ends, which lost 4 bases and 8 bases, there was a span of 18 bases. The CDR3 totals 14 residues. CDR1 and CDR2 (germline): SGHNT, YYREEE (reference sequence). CDR3 loop: CASSLRHRVGGYTF. CDR3 in DNA: TGTGCCAGCAGCCTACGCCACAGGGTAGGAGGCTACACCTTC.

This clone appeared a single time. The gene calls are TRBV27 and TRBJ2-1, with TRBD1 matching over 9 bases. Trimming cost V 5 bases and J 4 bases; bases outside gene matches: 12. Germline CDR1 and CDR2: MNHEY and SMNVEV (reference sequence). The length of the CDR3 is 17 residues. The CDR3 coding sequence is TGTGCCAGCAGTCCCACCCTCCGGGACAGGGCTTACAATGAGCAGTTCTTC. Translating it yields CASSPTLRDRAYNEQFF.

V gene TRBV19 combines with J gene TRBJ1-2; D not certain. The length of the CDR3 is 15 residues. Germline V gives CDR1 LNHDA, CDR2 SQIVND (reference sequence). With 3 bases removed from V and 4 bases from J, the gap between germline ends came to 15 bases. The CDR3 region has the DNA TGTGCCAGTAGTATCGGAGGCCCTAACCCCTATGGCTACACCTTC. Its translation: CASSIGGPNPYGYTF.

The rearrangement uses TRBV5-1 and TRBJ2-2; 7 bases fit TRBD1. Germline V gene sequence: CDR1 SGHRS, CDR2 YFSETQ. The ends lost 0 bases at V and 0 bases at J; junction bases unmatched: 5. The CDR3 sequence is 17 residues long. CDR3 protein: CASSLDAGTANTGELFF. The CDR3 bases are TGCGCCAGCAGCTTGGACGCCGGGACAGCGAACACCGGGGAGCTGTTTTTT.

This chain uses TRBV19 with TRBJ1-1; D may be TRBD1 (5 bases). Germline V gene sequence: CDR1 LNHDA, CDR2 SQIVND (reference sequence). Trimming took off 3 bases at V and 4 bases at J, with 9 bases between the two ends. This CDR3 comprises 13 residues. The CDR3 bases are TGTGCCAGTAGTATGGAGGGGCCCACTGAAGCTTTCTTT. Translation gives CASSMEGPTEAFF.

V gene TRBV6-6 combines with J gene TRBJ1-4, with D uncertain. There are 13 residues in the CDR3. The V gene's germline CDR1 is MNHNY and CDR2 SVGAGI (reference sequence). The DNA for the CDR3 is TGTGCACTCGGCGGGTTCTCGGGTGAAAAACTGTTTTTT. Translation: CALGGFSGEKLFF.

This clone was observed a handful of times. The V and J genes are TRBV19 and TRBJ1-2, with 8 bases identical to TRBD1. Germline lookup yields CDR1 LNHDA and CDR2 SQIVND (reference sequence). Trimming removed 5 bases from V and 4 bases from J; junction bases left unmatched: 6. There are 14 residues in the CDR3. CDR3 protein: CASSSRTGLYGYTF. CDR3 DNA: TGTGCCAGTAGTTCTCGGACAGGGCTCTATGGCTACACCTTC.

The J gene is TRBJ1-5, the V gene TRBV27; 8 nucleotides line up with TRBD1. Germline V gene sequence: CDR1 MNHEY, CDR2 SMNVEV (reference sequence). V was clipped by 6 bases and J by 3 bases; unmatched bases: 4. CDR3 length: 14 residues. DNA of the CDR3: TGTGCCAGCAGCGTGACAGGGGTCAATCAGCCCCAGCATTTT. Residues: CASSVTGVNQPQHF.

The J gene is TRBJ2-3, the V gene TRBV11-2; the match to TRBD2 covers 11 bases. CDR1 is SGHAT and CDR2 is FQNNGV in the germline V gene. J was trimmed by 3 bases and V by 4 bases; bases with no gene match: 6. There are 16 residues in the CDR3. CDR3 sequence: CASSYTSGSLTDTQYF. The CDR3, as DNA: TGTGCCAGCAGCTACACTAGCGGGAGCCTAACAGATACGCAGTATTTT.

J is TRBJ2-2 and V is TRBV6-5; 9 bases line up with TRBD1. Germline V gives CDR1 MNHEY, CDR2 SVGAGI. Unmatched junction bases numbered 6, after V lost 6 bases and J lost 4 bases. This CDR3 is built from 15 residues. CDR3 in amino acids: CASSTGTGSTGELFF. For the CDR3, the DNA is TGTGCCAGCAGCACCGGGACAGGGAGCACCGGGGAGCTGTTTTTT.

The chain joins TRBV30 to TRBJ1-3; 10 nucleotides line up with TRBD1. CDR1 GTSNPN and CDR2 SVGIG come from the germline V gene (reference sequence). The CDR3 is 14 amino acids. The J segment lost 3 bases and the V segment lost 3 bases, leaving 2 bases of the junction unmatched. As DNA, the CDR3 is TGTGCCTGGAGCAGGACAGGGGGTGGAAACACCATATATTTT. It yields the protein CAWSRTGGGNTIYF.